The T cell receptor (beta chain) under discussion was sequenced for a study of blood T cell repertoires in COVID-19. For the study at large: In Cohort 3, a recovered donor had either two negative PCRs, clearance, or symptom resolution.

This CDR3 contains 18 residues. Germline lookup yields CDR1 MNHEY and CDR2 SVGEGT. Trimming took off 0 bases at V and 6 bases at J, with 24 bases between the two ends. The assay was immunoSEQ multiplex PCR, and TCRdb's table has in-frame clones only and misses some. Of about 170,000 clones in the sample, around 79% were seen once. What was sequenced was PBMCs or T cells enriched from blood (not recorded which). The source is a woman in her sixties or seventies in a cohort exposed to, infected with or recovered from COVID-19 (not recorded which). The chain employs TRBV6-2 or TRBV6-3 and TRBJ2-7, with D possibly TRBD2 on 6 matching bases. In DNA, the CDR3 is TGTGCCAGCAGTTACTCCCCTAGTGAAGGCGGGATTTTCCGCGAGCAGTACTTC. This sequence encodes CASSYSPSEGGIFREQYF.